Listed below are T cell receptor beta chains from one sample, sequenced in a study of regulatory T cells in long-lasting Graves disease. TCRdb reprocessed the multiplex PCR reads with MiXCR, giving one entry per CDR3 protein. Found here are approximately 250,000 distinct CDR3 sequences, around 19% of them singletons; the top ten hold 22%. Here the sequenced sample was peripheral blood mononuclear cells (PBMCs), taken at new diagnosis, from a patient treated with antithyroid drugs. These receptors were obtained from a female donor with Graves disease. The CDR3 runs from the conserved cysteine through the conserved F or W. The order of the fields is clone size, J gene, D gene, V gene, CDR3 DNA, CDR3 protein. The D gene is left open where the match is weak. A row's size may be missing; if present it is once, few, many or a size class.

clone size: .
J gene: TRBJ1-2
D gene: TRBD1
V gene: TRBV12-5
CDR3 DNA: TGTGCTAGTGGTCCGACTAAACCCGGGACAGGCTCATTCCGTAACTATGGCTACACCTTC
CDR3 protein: CASGPTKPGTGSFRNYGYTF

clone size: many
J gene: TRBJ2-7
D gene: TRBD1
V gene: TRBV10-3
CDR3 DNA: TGTGCCATCAGGGGGGACAGGGGGCCCTACGAGCAGTACTTC
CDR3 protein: CAIRGDRGPYEQYF

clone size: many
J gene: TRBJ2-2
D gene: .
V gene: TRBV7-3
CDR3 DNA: TGTGCCAGCAGCACCGGGAACACCGGGGAGCTGTTTTTT
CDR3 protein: CASSTGNTGELFF

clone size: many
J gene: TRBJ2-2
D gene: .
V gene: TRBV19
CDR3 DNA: TGTGCCAGTAAGTGGCAGATCGTAGCCGGGGAGCTGTTTTTT
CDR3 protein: CASKWQIVAGELFF

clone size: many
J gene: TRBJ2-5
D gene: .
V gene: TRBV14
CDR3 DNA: TGTGCCAGCAGCCAACGTGAGGGACTTGCCCAGTACTTC
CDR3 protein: CASSQREGLAQYF

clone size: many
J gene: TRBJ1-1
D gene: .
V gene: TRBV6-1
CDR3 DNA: TGTGCCAGCAGTGAAGCAGTGGGATTGAACACTGAAGCTTTCTTT
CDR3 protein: CASSEAVGLNTEAFF

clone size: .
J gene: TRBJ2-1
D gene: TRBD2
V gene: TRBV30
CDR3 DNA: TGTGCCTGGAGGACTAGCGGGAGCTCCTACAATGAGCAGTTCTTC
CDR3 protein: CAWRTSGSSYNEQFF

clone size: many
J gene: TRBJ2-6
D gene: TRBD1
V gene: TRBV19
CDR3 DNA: TGTGCCAGTATCCCCTACAGGGGGGCAGGGGCCAACGTCCTGACTTTC
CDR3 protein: CASIPYRGAGANVLTF

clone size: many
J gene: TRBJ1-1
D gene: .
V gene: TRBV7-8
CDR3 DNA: TGTGCCAGCAGCTTAATCCACCCGACCACTGAAGCTTTCTTT
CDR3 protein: CASSLIHPTTEAFF

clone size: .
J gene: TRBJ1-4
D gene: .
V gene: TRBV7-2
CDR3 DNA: TGTGCCAGCAGCCCAAATACCCCTAAGGGCGAAAAACTGTTTTTT
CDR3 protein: CASSPNTPKGEKLFF

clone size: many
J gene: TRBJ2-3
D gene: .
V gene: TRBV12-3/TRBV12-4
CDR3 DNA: TGTGCCAGCAGTTTCTGGGACACCTCTAGCACAGGTACGCAGTATTTT
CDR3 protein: CASSFWDTSSTGTQYF

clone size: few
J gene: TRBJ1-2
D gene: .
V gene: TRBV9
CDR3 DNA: TGTGCCAGTCTTCTGGGTGGCTACACCTTC
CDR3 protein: CASLLGGYTF

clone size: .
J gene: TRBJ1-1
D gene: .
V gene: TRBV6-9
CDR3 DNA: TGTGCCAGCAGTTCACCGGGACCCATGAACACTGAAGCTTTCTTT
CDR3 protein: CASSSPGPMNTEAFF

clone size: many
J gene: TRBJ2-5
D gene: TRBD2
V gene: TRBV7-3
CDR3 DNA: TGTGCCAGCAGCGCCACTAGCGGGAGAGGCGAGACCCAGTACTTC
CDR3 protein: CASSATSGRGETQYF

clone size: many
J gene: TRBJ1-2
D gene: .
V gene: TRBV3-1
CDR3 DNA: TGTGCCAGCAGCCAATCTGTCCGGGGCTACACCTTC
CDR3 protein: CASSQSVRGYTF

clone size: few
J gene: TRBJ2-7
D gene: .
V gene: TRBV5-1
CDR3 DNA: TGCGCCAGCAGCTTGGCAGTGCTCAGCTCCTACGAGCAGTACTTC
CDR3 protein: CASSLAVLSSYEQYF

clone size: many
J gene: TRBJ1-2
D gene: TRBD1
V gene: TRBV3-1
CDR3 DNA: TGTGCCAGCAACAGACAGGGCAATGGCTACACCTTC
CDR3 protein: CASNRQGNGYTF